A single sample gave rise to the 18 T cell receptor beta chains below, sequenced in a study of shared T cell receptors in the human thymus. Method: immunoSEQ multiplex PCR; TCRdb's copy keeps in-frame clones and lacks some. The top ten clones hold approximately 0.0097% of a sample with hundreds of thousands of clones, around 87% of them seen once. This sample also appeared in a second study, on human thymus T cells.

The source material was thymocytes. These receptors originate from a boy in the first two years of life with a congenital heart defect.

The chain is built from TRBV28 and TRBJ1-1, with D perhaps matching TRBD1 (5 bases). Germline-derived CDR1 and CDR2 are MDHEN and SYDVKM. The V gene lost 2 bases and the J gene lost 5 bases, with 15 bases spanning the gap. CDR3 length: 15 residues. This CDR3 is CASSLGPRVNTEAFF. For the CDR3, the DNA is TGTGCCAGCAGTTTAGGTCCCAGGGTCAATACTGAAGCTTTCTTT.

The CDR3 region is CASSRLAGSYEQYF. CDR3 coding DNA: TGTGCCAGCAGCAGACTAGCGGGATCCTACGAGCAGTACTTC. V gene TRBV7-2 combines with J gene TRBJ2-7; 11 bases fit TRBD2. Trimming cost V 5 bases and J 1 base; bases outside gene matches: 1. The CDR3 spans 14 residues. Per the germline V gene, CDR1 is SGHTA and CDR2 is FQGNSA.

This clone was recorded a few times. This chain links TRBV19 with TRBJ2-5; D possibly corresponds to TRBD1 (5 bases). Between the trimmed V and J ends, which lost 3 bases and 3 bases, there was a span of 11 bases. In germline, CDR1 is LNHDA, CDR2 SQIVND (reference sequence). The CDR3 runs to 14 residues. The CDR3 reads CASSISSGKETQYF. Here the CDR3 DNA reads TGTGCCAGTAGTATTTCCTCAGGGAAAGAGACCCAGTACTTC.

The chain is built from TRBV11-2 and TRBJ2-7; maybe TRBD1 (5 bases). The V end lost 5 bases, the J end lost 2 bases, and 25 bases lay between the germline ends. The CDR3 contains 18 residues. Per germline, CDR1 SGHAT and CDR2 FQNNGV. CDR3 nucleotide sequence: TGTGCCAGCAGCAGGACGCTCCGACAGACCGAACAACCCTACGAGCAGTACTTC. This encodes CASSRTLRQTEQPYEQYF.

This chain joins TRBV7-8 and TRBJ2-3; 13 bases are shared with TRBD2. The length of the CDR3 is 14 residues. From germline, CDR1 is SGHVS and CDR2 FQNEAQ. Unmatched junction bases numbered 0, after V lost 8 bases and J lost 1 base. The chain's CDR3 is CASGTSGGTDTQYF. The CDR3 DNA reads TGTGCCAGCGGGACTAGCGGGGGCACAGATACGCAGTATTTT.

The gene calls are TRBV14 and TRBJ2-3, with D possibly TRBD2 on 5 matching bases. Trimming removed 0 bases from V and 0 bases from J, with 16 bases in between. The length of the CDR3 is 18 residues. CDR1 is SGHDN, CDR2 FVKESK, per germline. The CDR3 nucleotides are TGTGCCAGCAGCCAAGAGCTCGGTGAGCGGTATAGCACAGATACGCAGTATTTT. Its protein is CASSQELGERYSTDTQYF.

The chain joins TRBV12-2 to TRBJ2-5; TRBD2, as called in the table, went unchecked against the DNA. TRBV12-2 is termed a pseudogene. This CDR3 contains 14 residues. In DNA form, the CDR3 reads TGTGCAAGTCGCCGAGGGACTAGCAGAAAGACCCAGTACTTC. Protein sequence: CASRRGTSRKTQYF.

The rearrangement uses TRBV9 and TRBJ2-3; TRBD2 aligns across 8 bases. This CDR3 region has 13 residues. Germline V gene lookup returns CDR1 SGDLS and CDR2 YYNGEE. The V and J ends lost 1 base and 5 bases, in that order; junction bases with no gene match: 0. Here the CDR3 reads CASSVSGGDTQYF. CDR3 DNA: TGTGCCAGCAGCGTAAGCGGGGGAGATACGCAGTATTTT.

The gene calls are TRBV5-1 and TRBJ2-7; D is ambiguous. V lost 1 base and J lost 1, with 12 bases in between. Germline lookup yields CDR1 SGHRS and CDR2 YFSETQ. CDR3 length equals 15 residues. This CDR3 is CASSLNPARSYEQYF. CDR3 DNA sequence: TGCGCCAGCAGCTTGAACCCGGCCAGGTCCTACGAGCAGTACTTC.

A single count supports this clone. The CDR3, as DNA: TGTGCCAGCAGCTTAGCGGAGAGGGGGACAGGATCCAACTTGCAGTACTTC. Its translation is CASSLAERGTGSNLQYF. The chain has TRBV7-6 and TRBJ2-7; 8 bases match TRBD1. The CDR3 length is 17 residues. V lost 0 bases to trimming and J lost 9 bases; unmatched junction nucleotides: 16. Germline values: CDR1 SGHVS, CDR2 FNYEAQ.

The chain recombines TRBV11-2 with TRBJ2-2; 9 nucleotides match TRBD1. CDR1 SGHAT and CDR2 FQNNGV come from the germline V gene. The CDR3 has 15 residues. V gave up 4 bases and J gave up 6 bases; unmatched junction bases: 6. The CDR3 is CASSSGQGRAGELFF. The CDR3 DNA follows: TGTGCCAGCAGCTCTGGACAGGGGAGAGCCGGGGAGCTGTTTTTT.

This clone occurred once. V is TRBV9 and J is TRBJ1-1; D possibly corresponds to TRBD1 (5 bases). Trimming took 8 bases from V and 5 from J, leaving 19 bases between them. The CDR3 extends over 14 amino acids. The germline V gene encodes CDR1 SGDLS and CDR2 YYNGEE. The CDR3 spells CARPRRRVITEAFF. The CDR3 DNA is TGTGCCAGGCCCCGGCGCAGGGTGATTACTGAAGCTTTCTTT.

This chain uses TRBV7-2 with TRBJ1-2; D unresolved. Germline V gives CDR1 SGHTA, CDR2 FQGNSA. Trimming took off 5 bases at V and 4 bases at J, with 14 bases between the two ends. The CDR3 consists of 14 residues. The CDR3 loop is CASSPGRVGYGYTF. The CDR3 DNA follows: TGTGCCAGCAGCCCCGGGAGGGTGGGCTATGGCTACACCTTC.

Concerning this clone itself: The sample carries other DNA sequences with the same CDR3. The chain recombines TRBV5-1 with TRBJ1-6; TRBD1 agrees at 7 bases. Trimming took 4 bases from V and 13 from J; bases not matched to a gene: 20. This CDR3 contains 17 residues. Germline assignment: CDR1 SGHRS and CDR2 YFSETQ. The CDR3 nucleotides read TGCGCCAGCAGCAGACATCCCAGGGGGAATGAGAAATCCCCCCTCCACTTT. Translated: CASSRHPRGNEKSPLHF.

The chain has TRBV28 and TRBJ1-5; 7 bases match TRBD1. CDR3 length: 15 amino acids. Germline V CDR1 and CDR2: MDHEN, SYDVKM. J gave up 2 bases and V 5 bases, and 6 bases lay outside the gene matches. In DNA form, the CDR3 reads TGTGCCAGCAGTCCCTGGACAGGTCGCAATCAGCCCCAGCATTTT. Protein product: CASSPWTGRNQPQHF.

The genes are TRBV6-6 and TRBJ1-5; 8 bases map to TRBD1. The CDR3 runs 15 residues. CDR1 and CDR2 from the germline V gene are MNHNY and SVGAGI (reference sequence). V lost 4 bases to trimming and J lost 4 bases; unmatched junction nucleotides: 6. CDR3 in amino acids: CASSSTRGPNQPQHF. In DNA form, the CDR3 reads TGTGCCAGCAGTTCCACCAGGGGGCCTAATCAGCCCCAGCATTTT.

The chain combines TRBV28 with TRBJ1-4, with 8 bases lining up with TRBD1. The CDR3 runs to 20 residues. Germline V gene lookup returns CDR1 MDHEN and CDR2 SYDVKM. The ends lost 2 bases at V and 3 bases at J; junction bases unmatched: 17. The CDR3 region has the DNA TGTGCCAGCAGTTTAGTGCCAACAGTCCAGGGGGCAAGGTCTAATGAAAAACTGTTTTTT. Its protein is CASSLVPTVQGARSNEKLFF.

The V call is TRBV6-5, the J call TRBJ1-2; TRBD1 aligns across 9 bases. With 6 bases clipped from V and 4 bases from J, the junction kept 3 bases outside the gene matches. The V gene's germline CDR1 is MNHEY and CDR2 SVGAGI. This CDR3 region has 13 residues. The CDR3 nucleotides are TGTGCCAGCAGGGGACAGGGAGGCTATGGCTACACCTTC. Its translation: CASRGQGGYGYTF.